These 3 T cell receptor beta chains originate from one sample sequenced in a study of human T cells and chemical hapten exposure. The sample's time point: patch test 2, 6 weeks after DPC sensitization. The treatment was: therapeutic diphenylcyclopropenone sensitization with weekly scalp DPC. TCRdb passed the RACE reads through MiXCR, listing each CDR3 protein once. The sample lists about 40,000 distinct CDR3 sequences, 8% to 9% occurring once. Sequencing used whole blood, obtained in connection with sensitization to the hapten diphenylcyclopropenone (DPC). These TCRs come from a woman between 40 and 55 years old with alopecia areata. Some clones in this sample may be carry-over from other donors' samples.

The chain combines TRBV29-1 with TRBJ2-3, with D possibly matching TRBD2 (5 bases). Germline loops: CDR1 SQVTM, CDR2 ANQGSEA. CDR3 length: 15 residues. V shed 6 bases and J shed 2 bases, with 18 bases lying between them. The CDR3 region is CSVEASGANTDTQYF. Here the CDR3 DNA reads TGCAGCGTCGAGGCAAGCGGAGCCAACACAGATACGCAGTATTTT.

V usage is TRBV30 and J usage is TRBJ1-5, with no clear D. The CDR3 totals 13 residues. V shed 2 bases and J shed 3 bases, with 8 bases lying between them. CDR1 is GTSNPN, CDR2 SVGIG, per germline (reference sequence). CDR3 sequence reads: CAWSPAANQPQHF. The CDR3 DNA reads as TGTGCCTGGAGTCCGGCGGCCAATCAGCCCCAGCATTTT.

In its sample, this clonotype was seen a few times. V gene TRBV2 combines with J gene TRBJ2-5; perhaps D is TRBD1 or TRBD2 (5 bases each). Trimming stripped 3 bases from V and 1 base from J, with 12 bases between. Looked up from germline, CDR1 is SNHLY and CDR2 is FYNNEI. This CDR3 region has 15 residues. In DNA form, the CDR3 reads TGTGCCAGCAGTGATCAGACGGGGCTCCAAGAGACCCAGTACTTC. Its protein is CASSDQTGLQETQYF.